Listed here is a single TCR beta chain. The antigen remains unidentified. The CDR3 spans 16 residues. Trimming pared 0 bases from V and 1 base from J, leaving 12 bases between. Germline values: CDR1 SNHLY, CDR2 FYNNEI. Regarding time point: week 11, during vaccination. Topical imiquimod accompanied each vaccine dose, which consisted of 300 ug of mutant IDH1 20-mer peptide. The repertoire was sequenced with immunoSEQ multiplex PCR; TCRdb's copy has only in-frame clones and lacks some. The profile covers roughly 61,000 clones, with under 90% appearing a single time and approximately 5.9% taken by the ten largest. The record originates from a study of a mutant IDH1 vaccine in newly diagnosed glioma.

The chain couples TRBV2 to TRBJ1-1; D unresolved. The source material was PBMCs, sampled from a glioma patient whose treatment included an IDH1 peptide vaccine. The source of this sequence is a man aged 45-60 years with glioma. CDR3 residues: CASSEARGLKNTEAFF. DNA for the CDR3: TGTGCCAGCAGTGAAGCCCGAGGCCTTAAGAACACTGAAGCTTTCTTT.